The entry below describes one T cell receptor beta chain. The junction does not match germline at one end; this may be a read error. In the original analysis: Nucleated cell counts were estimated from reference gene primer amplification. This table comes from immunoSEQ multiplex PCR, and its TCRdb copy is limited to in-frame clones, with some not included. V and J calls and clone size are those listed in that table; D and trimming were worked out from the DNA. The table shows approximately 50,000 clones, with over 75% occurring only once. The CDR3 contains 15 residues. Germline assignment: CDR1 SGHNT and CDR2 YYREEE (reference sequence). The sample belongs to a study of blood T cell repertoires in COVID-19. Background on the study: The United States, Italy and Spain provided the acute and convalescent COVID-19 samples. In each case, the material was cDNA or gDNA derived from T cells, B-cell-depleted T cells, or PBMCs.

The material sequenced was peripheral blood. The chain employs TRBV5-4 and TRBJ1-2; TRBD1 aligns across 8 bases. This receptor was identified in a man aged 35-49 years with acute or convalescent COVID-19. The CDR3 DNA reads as TGTGCCAGCACCTTGGACAGGGCCTCTCCTAAGGGCTACACCTTC. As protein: CASTLDRASPKGYTF.